This T cell receptor (beta chain) derives from a study of metastatic and nonmetastatic thyroid tumors. General study findings and limits: Malignant thyroid tumors reportedly had TCR beta diversity that was significantly higher than in benign nodules, in blood and tumor.

All patients were treatment-naive before thyroid surgery. Looked up from germline, CDR1 is LNHDA and CDR2 is SQIVND (reference sequence). The CDR3 extends over 15 amino acids. Trimming left V 7 bases short and J 2 bases short, with 16 bases between. This clone came up many times. Its specificity is not known. TCRdb re-analyzed the PCR reads using MiXCR. The top ten clones hold about 11% of a sample with tens of thousands of clones, about an eighth of them seen once. The TCR sequence derives from a female donor with papillary thyroid cancer or a benign thyroid nodule (not recorded which). Some clones in this sample may be carry-over from other donors' samples. The sample was blood. The chain uses TRBV19 and TRBJ2-3; possibly TRBD2 for D (5 bases). This CDR3 reads CASTRTVLNTDTQYF. The CDR3, as DNA: TGTGCCAGTACCAGGACTGTTCTTAACACAGATACGCAGTATTTT.